These 7 T cell receptor beta chains came from one sample sequenced in a study of CD8+ T cells in alopecia areata. RNA, once extracted, was reverse transcribed into cDNA for use as the sequencing template. Produced via immunoSEQ multiplex PCR; TCRdb's table is partial and in-frame only. The sample contains 110,000 or so clones, about 60% of which appear only once. Specimen: CD4+ T cells sorted from blood. The receptors derive from a human donor in good health.

This clone was counted a single time. The rearrangement uses TRBV7-2 and TRBJ2-7, with 7 bases identical to TRBD2. The V segment lost 4 bases and the J segment 5 bases; nucleotides outside the gene matches: 11. Germline V gene sequence: CDR1 SGHTA, CDR2 FQGNSA. CDR3 length: 15 residues. The CDR3 nucleotides are TGTGCCAGCAGCTCCAACCGGGACTATTTCCACGAGCAGTACTTC. It yields the protein CASSSNRDYFHEQYF. Complete variable domain (other parts from reference TRBV7-2 and TRBJ2-7): GAGVSQSPSNKVTEKGKDVELRCDPISGHTALYWYRQSLGQGLEFLIYFQGNSAPDKSGLPSDRFSAERTGGSVSTLTIQRTQQEDSAVYLCASSSNRDYFHEQYFGPGTRLTVT.

The rearrangement joins TRBV2 to TRBJ1-2; D is uncertain. This CDR3 contains 12 residues. Germline lookup yields CDR1 SNHLY and CDR2 FYNNEI. V lost 8 bases, J lost 5 bases, and 12 bases lay in between. The CDR3 protein is CASRGDAYGYTF. CDR3 nucleotides: TGTGCCAGCCGCGGGGATGCTTATGGCTACACCTTC.

This clone showed up just once. The chain is built from TRBV14 and TRBJ1-1; perhaps TRBD1 as D (5 bases). The V gene lost 4 bases and the J gene lost 0 bases, with 9 bases spanning the gap. The germline CDR1 and CDR2 sequences are SGHDN and FVKESK. This CDR3 has 14 residues. The CDR3 loop is CASSRQSMNTEAFF. The CDR3 DNA is TGTGCCAGCAGCCGACAGTCCATGAACACTGAAGCTTTCTTT. Filled out from reference TRBV14 and TRBJ1-1, the complete variable domain reads EAGVTQFPSHSVIEKGQTVTLRCDPISGHDNLYWYRRVMGKEIKFLLHFVKESKQDESGMPNNRFLAERTGGTYSTLKVQPAELEDSGVYFCASSRQSMNTEAFFGQGTRLTVV.

The chain links TRBV6-5 to TRBJ1-2; D unclear. V was clipped by 0 bases and J by 1 base, with 6 bases between them. The germline gives CDR1 MNHEY, CDR2 SVGAGI. This CDR3 comprises 14 residues. DNA for the CDR3: TGTGCCAGCAGTTACTCAGCTTTTAACTATGGCTACACCTTC. Its protein product is CASSYSAFNYGYTF.

The table lists this clone with a few counts. The chain uses TRBV29-1 and TRBJ2-1; either TRBD1 or TRBD2 may fit D (5 bases each). The V gene's germline CDR1 is SQVTM and CDR2 ANQGSEA. Trimming shortened V by 4 bases and J by 7 bases, and 17 bases separated the two germline ends. The CDR3 spans 14 residues. The CDR3 protein is CSVASGTGYNEQFF. Written as DNA, the CDR3 is TGCAGCGTTGCTTCAGGGACCGGGTATAATGAGCAGTTCTTC.

The chain couples TRBV15 to TRBJ2-1; D is ambiguous. Between the trimmed V and J ends, which lost 0 bases and 5 bases, there was a span of 20 bases. The CDR3 runs 18 residues. Germline V gene data show CDR1 as LNHNV and CDR2 as YYDKDF (reference sequence). DNA for the CDR3: TGTGCCACCAGCAGAGATAGCCCGCTCAGGACGAGACACAATGAGCAGTTCTTC. Translated, it gives CATSRDSPLRTRHNEQFF.

The chain is built from TRBV19 and TRBJ1-1; weak D call: TRBD1 (5 bases). V was shortened by 6 bases and J by 0 bases, with 11 bases between the two germline ends. The germline V gene encodes CDR1 LNHDA and CDR2 SQIVND (reference sequence). The CDR3 sequence is 14 residues long. For the CDR3, the DNA is TGTGCCAGTAGGACTTTGACAGTGAACACTGAAGCTTTCTTT. It translates to CASRTLTVNTEAFF.